This T cell receptor (beta chain) was identified in a study of cytomegalovirus exposure and HLA in healthy donors. Study observations and caveats: Researchers counted 180 or so TCR beta chains as cytomegalovirus-associated. Information on immune exposure was restricted to one variable (CMV serostatus).

V dropped 3 bases and J dropped 1 base, with 12 bases sitting between them. Germline CDR1 and CDR2: MNHEY and SMNVEV (reference sequence). The CDR3 is made up of 15 amino acids. As regards this clone: The antigen remains undetermined.

The study ran its PCR with 60 Vbeta and 13 Jbeta primers. The repertoire was sequenced with immunoSEQ multiplex PCR; TCRdb's copy has only in-frame clones and lacks some. The sample lists some 90,000 clones; over 75% were seen once. Sequences were obtained from PBMCs. This sequence originates from a man aged 30 to 45 in good health and CMV-seropositive. The chain couples TRBV27 to TRBJ1-1, with D possibly TRBD1 on 6 matching bases. CDR3 sequence (DNA): TGTGCCAGCAGTTTTTCAGGGGCCGGGAACACTGAAGCTTTCTTT. This codes for CASSFSGAGNTEAFF.